These 31 T cell receptor beta chains were all obtained from the same sample, sequenced in a study of post-analysis software for immune sequencing data. Notes on the study in general: With TRBV5-6, TRBV5-1 and TRBV20-1 included, about five TRBV segments were more frequent in patients than in controls.

Unique molecular identifiers had been added to the TCR beta cDNA libraries. TCRdb analysed the PCR reads with MiXCR anew, one entry per CDR3 protein. In the table there are hundreds of thousands of distinct CDR3 sequences, about 27% of which are singletons. Their cognate antigens are unknown. Material for sequencing was blood. The receptors were gathered from a girl between 5 and 17 years old with multiple sclerosis.

The V and J genes are TRBV7-2 and TRBJ1-5; D remains unclear. CDR1 and CDR2 from the germline V gene are SGHTA and FQGNSA. The CDR3 is made up of 15 amino acids. Between the trimmed V and J ends, which lost 1 base and 0 bases, there was a span of 7 bases. The CDR3 region has the DNA TGTGCCAGCAGCTTAGAGGCTAGTAGCAATCAGCCCCAGCATTTT. It encodes CASSLEASSNQPQHF. The full variable domain, with the rest looked up from reference TRBV7-2 and TRBJ1-5, is GAGVSQSPSNKVTEKGKDVELRCDPISGHTALYWYRQSLGQGLEFLIYFQGNSAPDKSGLPSDRFSAERTGGSVSTLTIQRTQQEDSAVYLCASSLEASSNQPQHFGDGTRLSIL.

The rearrangement links TRBV5-1 to TRBJ2-5, with TRBD2 matching over 9 bases. CDR1 and CDR2 from the germline V gene are SGHRS and YFSETQ. V was clipped by 1 base and J by 3 bases; unmatched bases: 7. CDR3 size: 16 residues. CDR3: CASSLLPSGAKETQYF. For the CDR3, the DNA is TGCGCCAGCAGCTTGTTGCCTAGCGGGGCCAAAGAGACCCAGTACTTC.

The rearrangement links TRBV24-1 to TRBJ1-6; D remains unclear. The germline V and J ends were trimmed by 6 bases and 7 bases, with 6 bases remaining between them. Looked up from germline, CDR1 is KGHDR and CDR2 is SFDVKD. The CDR3 extends over 12 amino acids. The CDR3: CATSTANSPLHF. In nucleotides, the CDR3 is TGTGCCACCAGTACAGCGAATTCACCCCTCCACTTT.

The chain is built from TRBV25-1 and TRBJ2-1, with D maybe TRBD1 (6 bases). Looked up from germline, CDR1 is MGHDK and CDR2 is SYGVNS. The CDR3 runs to 15 residues. The V end was cut by 6 bases, the J end by 5 bases, with 17 bases between. CDR3 protein: CASSRTVGANNEQFF. The CDR3 DNA is TGTGCCAGCAGCCGGACGGTGGGGGCAAACAATGAGCAGTTCTTC.

This clonotype appeared a few times. The rearrangement links TRBV21-1 to TRBJ2-1; the table's D call, TRBD1, has no DNA check behind it. TRBV21-1 is described as a pseudogene. The CDR3 is 16 residues long. The CDR3, as DNA: TGTGCCAGCAGCCACCCCGTGGGGACGGAATACAATGAGCAGTTCTTC. It yields the protein CASSHPVGTEYNEQFF.

The chain uses TRBV10-3 and TRBJ2-5; D call uncertain. The CDR3 length is 14 residues. CDR1 and CDR2 (germline): ENHRY, SYGVKD. The V and J ends lost 6 bases and 4 bases respectively, with 15 bases between them. The CDR3 DNA reads TGTGCCATCAGGCGGACGGCCGATGGAGAGACCCAGTACTTC. Protein product: CAIRRTADGETQYF.

This clonotype was seen ten or more times. The CDR3 loop is CSATPYEQYF. For the CDR3, the DNA is TGCAGTGCTACCCCCTACGAGCAGTACTTC. This rearrangement joins TRBV20-1 to TRBJ2-7; D gene unclear. From germline, CDR1 is DFQATT and CDR2 SNEGSKA (reference sequence). The V gene lost 4 bases and the J gene lost 2 bases, with 3 bases spanning the gap. This CDR3 has 10 amino acids.

This clonotype has just a few counts. V is TRBV3-1 and J is TRBJ1-1; D perhaps matches TRBD1 (5 bases). Trimming took 3 bases from V and 1 from J, leaving 12 bases between them. The CDR3 is 15 amino acids. The germline gives CDR1 LGHDT, CDR2 YNNKEL (reference sequence). The CDR3 nucleotides are TGTGCCAGCAGCCACGGGGCAGGACCGAACACTGAAGCTTTCTTT. It yields the protein CASSHGAGPNTEAFF.

This clonotype was observed a few times. V usage is TRBV18 and J usage is TRBJ2-7, with D unclear. With 3 bases removed from V and 2 bases from J, the gap between germline ends came to 14 bases. The germline V gene encodes CDR1 KGHSH and CDR2 LQKENI. The CDR3 totals 15 residues. The CDR3 loop is CASSPGGRETYEQYF. The CDR3, as DNA: TGTGCCAGCTCACCGGGTGGCAGAGAGACCTACGAGCAGTACTTC.

The rearrangement joins TRBV6-2 or TRBV6-3 to TRBJ2-4; D not certain. Germline lookup yields CDR1 MNHEY and CDR2 SVGEGT. The CDR3 runs to 13 residues. V gave up 0 bases and J gave up 6 bases, with 6 bases separating them. For the CDR3, the DNA is TGTGCCAGCAGTTACTCCCAAGCAAACATTCAGTACTTC. Residues: CASSYSQANIQYF.

This clonotype was detected ten times or more. The chain employs TRBV12-3 or TRBV12-4 and TRBJ1-2; 8 nucleotides align to TRBD1. The CDR3 runs 12 residues. After removal of 4 bases from V and 7 bases from J, the junction contained 2 bases not matched to a gene. As DNA, the CDR3 is TGTGCCAGCAGTTCCGGGACAGGTGGCTACACCTTC. Translation: CASSSGTGGYTF.

This sequence joins TRBV24-1 and TRBJ1-2, with D uncertain. Germline CDR1 reads KGHDR; CDR2 reads SFDVKD. The CDR3 contains 13 residues. Trimming removed 3 bases from V and 6 bases from J, with 10 bases in between. The CDR3 DNA follows: TGTGCCACCAGTGATGTGGTTGGGGATGGCTACACCTTC. Its protein is CATSDVVGDGYTF.

This clonotype has just a few counts. The rearrangement joins TRBV5-1 to TRBJ2-1; TRBD2 is a possible D gene (5 bases). With 4 bases removed from V and 0 bases from J, the gap between germline ends came to 14 bases. CDR1 and CDR2 (germline): SGHRS, YFSETQ. The CDR3 runs to 16 residues. DNA of the CDR3: TGCGCCAGCAGCCCCCCTAGCCCGAGCTCCTACAATGAGCAGTTCTTC. Protein product: CASSPPSPSSYNEQFF.

This clonotype was seen just once. V gene TRBV3-1 combines with J gene TRBJ1-3; D is undetermined. Germline CDR1 LGHDT, CDR2 YNNKEL (reference sequence). This CDR3 is built from 14 residues. The V and J ends lost 8 bases and 1 base respectively, with 12 bases between them. For the CDR3, the DNA is TGTGCCAGCCGGGAAGCGGGTTCTGGAAACACCATATATTTT. Translating it yields CASREAGSGNTIYF.

This clonotype was detected a few times. The V call is TRBV20-1, the J call TRBJ2-7, with D tentatively TRBD1 (6 bases). Germline V lookup: CDR1 DFQATT, CDR2 SNEGSKA (reference sequence). Trimming removed 3 bases from V and 3 bases from J, with 12 bases in between. The length of the CDR3 is 13 residues. The CDR3 DNA reads as TGCAGTGCTAGGGGGGACACCCTCTACGAGCAGTACTTC. This sequence encodes CSARGDTLYEQYF.

This clonotype appeared a few times. The rearrangement links TRBV12-3 or TRBV12-4 to TRBJ2-4, with 7 bases identical to TRBD1. The CDR3 covers 16 residues. The J segment lost 0 bases and the V segment lost 5 bases, leaving 7 bases of the junction unmatched. For the CDR3, the DNA is TGTGCCAGCAGTCAACTCAGGGGGTTAGCCAAAAACATTCAGTACTTC. Amino acid sequence: CASSQLRGLAKNIQYF.

This clonotype was counted between two and nine times. The chain combines TRBV29-1 with TRBJ1-2; D gene unclear. The V gene's germline CDR1 is SQVTM and CDR2 ANQGSEA. The CDR3 runs to 14 residues. V lost 4 bases and J 4 bases, leaving 16 bases between the germline ends. CDR3 DNA: TGCAGCGTTGTTCCCCGGCTGGAGGGCTATGGCTACACCTTC. Translation gives CSVVPRLEGYGYTF.

This clonotype has just a few counts. The V and J genes are TRBV9 and TRBJ2-6; D remains unclear. The V and J ends lost 0 bases and 12 bases respectively, with 10 bases between them. The germline CDR1 and CDR2 sequences are SGDLS and YYNGEE. This CDR3 contains 13 residues. CDR3 protein: CASSVGSFGVLTF. For the CDR3, the DNA is TGTGCCAGCAGCGTAGGGAGCTTCGGCGTCCTGACTTTC.

This clonotype showed up just a few times. This rearrangement joins TRBV20-1 to TRBJ1-2, with TRBD1 as a possible D gene (6 bases). In germline, CDR1 is DFQATT, CDR2 SNEGSKA (reference sequence). CDR3 size: 14 residues. The ends were cut back, 5 bases at V and 8 bases at J, with 21 bases in the middle. The CDR3 DNA reads TGCAGTGCTTCCTCCGCTTGGGGGGCGCAGGGCTACACCTTC. This codes for CSASSAWGAQGYTF.

This clonotype was observed at least ten times. The rearrangement links TRBV29-1 to TRBJ2-1, with D hard to call. V lost 2 bases and J lost 2, with 4 bases in between. This CDR3 has 12 amino acids. From germline, CDR1 is SQVTM and CDR2 ANQGSEA. DNA for the CDR3: TGCAGCGTTGAATTTACCTACAATGAGCAGTTCTTC. Its protein product is CSVEFTYNEQFF.

V is TRBV6-6 and J is TRBJ2-5; 9 bases match TRBD1. The CDR3 has 16 residues. Germline trimming cut 7 bases from V and 0 bases from J; bases unmatched to any gene: 9. Germline V CDR1 and CDR2: MNHNY, SVGAGI (reference sequence). The CDR3 is CASNARDRENQETQYF. The CDR3 DNA reads as TGTGCCAGCAACGCGCGGGACAGGGAAAACCAAGAGACCCAGTACTTC.

The rearrangement joins TRBV29-1 to TRBJ2-1, with D possibly TRBD1 on 5 matching bases. The CDR3 spans 10 residues. The V and J ends lost 3 bases and 8 bases respectively, with 5 bases between them. The germline CDR1 and CDR2 sequences are SQVTM and ANQGSEA. For the CDR3, the DNA is TGCAGCGTTGACAGGGATGAGCAGTTCTTC. This encodes CSVDRDEQFF.

This clonotype has only one observation. The CDR3 end shows no conserved phenylalanine or tryptophan, and so a read error is likely. The rearrangement links TRBV20-1 to TRBJ2-3, with 7 bases aligning to TRBD1. V lost 3 bases to trimming and J lost 7 bases; unmatched junction nucleotides: 10. The CDR3 runs to 14 residues. Germline loops: CDR1 DFQATT, CDR2 SNEGSKA (reference sequence). CDR3 residues: CSARQGGRDHTQYC. In DNA form, the CDR3 reads TGCAGTGCTAGGCAAGGGGGCCGTGATCATACGCAGTATTGT.

The chain employs TRBV9 and TRBJ2-3; D possibly corresponds to TRBD2 (6 bases). Germline-derived CDR1 and CDR2 are SGDLS and YYNGEE. The CDR3 runs 16 residues. The V gene lost 0 bases and the J gene lost 2 bases, with 13 bases spanning the gap. CDR3 DNA sequence: TGTGCCAGCAGCGTAGGGGTTAGCGGCCACACAGATACGCAGTATTTT. This translates into CASSVGVSGHTDTQYF. The full variable domain, its missing parts supplied by reference TRBV9 and TRBJ2-3, is DSGVTQTPKHLITATGQRVTLRCSPRSGDLSVYWYQQSLDQGLQFLIQYYNGEERAKGNILERFSAQQFPDLHSELNLSSLELGDSALYFCASSVGVSGHTDTQYFGPGTRLTVL.

The chain links TRBV20-1 to TRBJ2-2, with 7 bases fitting TRBD2. This CDR3 has 14 amino acids. Germline V CDR1 and CDR2: DFQATT, SNEGSKA (reference sequence). V lost 5 bases, J lost 2 bases, and 5 bases stayed unmatched. The CDR3 region is CSAAQGLNTGELFF. For the CDR3, the DNA is TGCAGTGCTGCCCAGGGACTAAACACCGGGGAGCTGTTTTTT.

The CDR3 loop reads CASITRNTEAFF. The CDR3 nucleotides are TGTGCCAGCATCACCCGGAACACTGAAGCTTTCTTT. The chain couples TRBV5-8 to TRBJ1-1; no definite D call. V lost 6 bases and J 1 base, leaving 7 bases between the germline ends. CDR3 length equals 12 residues. Germline values: CDR1 SGHTS, CDR2 YDEGEE.

This clonotype has a handful of counts. This may come from a read error, since a much larger clone is one base off. The chain combines TRBV29-1 with TRBJ2-5; TRBD2 matches 15 bases. The CDR3 has 15 residues. Germline-derived CDR1 and CDR2 are SQVTM and ANQGSEA. CDR3 residues: CSVEEGLAGGVRGYF. The CDR3 DNA is TGCAGCGTAGAAGAGGGACTAGCGGGGGGTGTACGGGGGTACTTC.

The table lists this clonotype with a few counts. The J gene is TRBJ2-7, the V gene TRBV12-3 or TRBV12-4; TRBD1 might be the D (5 bases). V lost 6 bases to trimming and J lost 7 bases, with 19 bases between them. The length of the CDR3 is 14 residues. The CDR3 DNA reads as TGTGCCAGCAGGCTCACTCAGGGTAGGAATGAGCAGTACTTC. Its translation: CASRLTQGRNEQYF.

The chain uses TRBV9 and TRBJ2-5; D tentatively fits TRBD1 or TRBD2 (5 bases each). Germline CDR1 SGDLS, CDR2 YYNGEE. Trimming took off 4 bases at V and 5 bases at J, with 15 bases between the two ends. The CDR3 extends over 14 amino acids. CDR3 sequence (DNA): TGTGCCAGCAGCCCCCCGGGGCCTGGGGAGACCCAGTACTTC. Translation: CASSPPGPGETQYF.

This clonotype was seen more than once but under ten times. The V gene is TRBV7-9, the J gene TRBJ2-5, with D maybe TRBD1 (5 bases). This CDR3 is built from 16 residues. The germline gives CDR1 SEHNR, CDR2 FQNEAQ (reference sequence). V gave up 4 bases and J gave up 5 bases, with 20 bases separating them. The CDR3 here is CASSWGGTVAGETQYF. In DNA form, the CDR3 reads TGTGCCAGCAGCTGGGGTGGAACAGTCGCAGGGGAGACCCAGTACTTC.

About this clonotype: This may stem from a read error, because a much larger clone lies one nucleotide away. This rearrangement joins TRBV10-3 to TRBJ2-3; D uncertain. Germline V gives CDR1 ENHRY, CDR2 SYGVKD. Trimming pared 10 bases from V and 2 bases from J, leaving 16 bases between. The CDR3 totals 14 residues. Written as DNA, the CDR3 is TGTGCCACAAAGTTGCAGAGTAACACAGATACGCAGTATTTT. Translating gives CATKLQSNTDTQYF.